Reported below is one T cell receptor beta chain. Its antigen is unidentified. The source of the sample is a study of cytomegalovirus exposure and HLA in healthy donors. Study overall: Among about 190 million T cells, an earlier analysis found 117 million unique TCR beta sequences.

CDR3 length: 14 amino acids. The germline V gene encodes CDR1 MNHNS and CDR2 SASEGT. Germline trimming cut 3 bases from V and 8 bases from J; bases unmatched to any gene: 9. Study results and limitations: In a later analysis, productive TCRs from donors in an Asian-associated ancestry cluster reportedly carried fewer N-insertions than the cohort mean. Equally common other TCR beta chains were less clonally expanded than HLA-associated ones, a later analysis found. The authors later found most CMV-associated TCR beta chains appeared HLA-restricted.

With 60 Vbeta and 13 Jbeta primers, the PCR was carried out. Using immunoSEQ multiplex PCR, the repertoire was profiled, and TCRdb retains in-frame clones only, with some absent. Of some 210,000 clones listed, over 75% were seen once; the top ten hold roughly 10%. The receptor's source is a woman in her 50s in good health and CMV-seropositive. The chain has TRBV6-1 and TRBJ1-1; 7 bases map to TRBD1. Sample: PBMCs. The CDR3 bases are TGTGCCAGCAGTGATAGAACCTGGGGACAGGAAGCTTTCTTT. The encoded protein is CASSDRTWGQEAFF.